A single sample is the source of the 7 T cell receptor beta chains below, sequenced in a study of blood T cell repertoires in COVID-19. The protocol was immunoSEQ multiplex PCR, while the TCRdb copy is restricted to in-frame clones and leaves out a portion. The sample has 55,000 to 75,000 clones; about 88% are singletons. Sequencing was carried out using peripheral blood. Every receptor here comes from a human donor with active COVID-19. The donor label of this sample is uncertain.

The chain carries TRBV30 and TRBJ1-5; D ambiguous. The CDR3 covers 15 residues. Germline V gene sequence: CDR1 GTSNPN, CDR2 SVGIG (reference sequence). V was shortened by 3 bases and J by 3 bases, with 15 bases between the two germline ends. The CDR3 coding sequence is TGTGCCTGGAGAATCGGAACGGGAAACAATCAGCCCCAGCATTTT. The encoded protein is CAWRIGTGNNQPQHF.

V usage is TRBV28 and J usage is TRBJ2-1; D may be TRBD1 (7 bases). Germline V gene data show CDR1 as MDHEN and CDR2 as SYDVKM. This CDR3 is built from 14 residues. The germline V and J ends were trimmed by 6 bases and 8 bases, with 17 bases remaining between them. The CDR3 sequence: CASSLTGRSDEQFF. In DNA form, the CDR3 reads TGTGCCAGCAGCCTGACAGGGAGGAGCGATGAGCAGTTCTTC.

Here the CDR3 reads CASSPGYGYTF. The CDR3 DNA reads TGCGCCAGCAGCCCAGGGTACGGCTACACCTTC. The gene calls are TRBV5-1 and TRBJ1-2, with D perhaps matching TRBD1 (5 bases). Deletions cut 4 bases from V and 8 bases from J, with 9 bases between. The CDR3 consists of 11 residues. In germline, CDR1 is SGHRS, CDR2 YFSETQ.

The genes are TRBV28 and TRBJ1-5; D gene uncertain. V was pared by 3 bases and J by 0 bases, with 9 bases between. The CDR3 is 15 amino acids. Germline CDR1 and CDR2: MDHEN and SYDVKM. In DNA, the CDR3 is TGTGCCAGCAGTTTTCGGGGTCTTAGCAATCAGCCCCAGCATTTT. Translating gives CASSFRGLSNQPQHF.

The CDR3 spells CASSWTGADTEAFF. CDR3 bases: TGTGCCAGCAGTTGGACAGGGGCTGACACTGAAGCTTTCTTT. The V call is TRBV27, the J call TRBJ1-1; 9 bases are a match to TRBD1. The CDR3 covers 14 residues. V shed 4 bases, J shed 3 bases, and the junction held 3 bases outside the gene matches. Germline loops: CDR1 MNHEY, CDR2 SMNVEV (reference sequence).

Only one count was recorded for this clone. The chain recombines TRBV5-1 with TRBJ1-1; D remains ambiguous. V was trimmed by 2 bases and J by 2 bases, leaving 4 bases between them. The CDR3 is 12 residues long. Germline V lookup: CDR1 SGHRS, CDR2 YFSETQ. This CDR3 reads CASSFGNTEAFF. The CDR3 nucleotides are TGCGCCAGCAGCTTCGGTAACACTGAAGCTTTCTTT.

The chain joins TRBV5-1 to TRBJ1-1, with D unclear. The germline V gene has CDR1 SGHRS and CDR2 YFSETQ. V was trimmed by 4 bases and J by 2 bases, leaving 9 bases between them. This CDR3 has 13 residues. The CDR3 DNA reads as TGCGCCAGCAGCCCGGGTGTTAACACTGAAGCTTTCTTT. This gives the protein CASSPGVNTEAFF.